This entry concerns a single T cell receptor beta chain. This clonotype appeared a few times. The target of this receptor is not known. No base quality information exists; no much larger clone differs at one position. Library prep was done by RT-PCR. These reads were obtained on an Illumina HiSeq 2500. Using fastp trimming at Q25 and MiXCR clonotype assembly, TCRdb reanalyzed the public sequencing data and kept in-frame beta chains. Every distinct CDR3 protein forms one entry, paired with its most common genes and DNA. Within this sample are a few hundred thousand distinct CDR3 sequences, with 12% to 15% of them counted one time only. The ten largest clones capture around 10% of the sample. The germline V gene encodes CDR1 SGHRS and CDR2 YFSETQ. The CDR3 starts with the cysteine, ends with the phenylalanine, and has 14 residues. Only the CDR3 part of the read is kept: 42 bases, read in frame from the first base. V ends up 3 bases short and J 10 bases short, with an unmatched junction base count of 7.

The sample belongs to a study of response to subunit inactivated influenza vaccine (dated by TCRdb to 2016 to 2019). For the study in its entirety: The study used deep quantitative T cell receptor repertoire profiling to track responses to a trivalent subunit inactivated influenza vaccine. Overall study outcomes, separate from this receptor: The authors suggested that each seasonal influenza vaccination may recruit only a limited number of new T cells.

The sample consisted of PBMCs from blood, taken about 11 days after vaccination. The clonotype comes from a man aged 45-60 years who received an inactivated influenza vaccine. Donor details come from another sample of the same person, matched by shared clones. The chain couples TRBV5-1 to TRBJ2-1; TRBD1 lines up with 10 middle nucleotides. CDR3 protein: CASSSLGQGSEQFF. The nucleotides are TGCGCCAGCAGCTCGCTGGGACAGGGGAGCGAGCAGTTCTTC.